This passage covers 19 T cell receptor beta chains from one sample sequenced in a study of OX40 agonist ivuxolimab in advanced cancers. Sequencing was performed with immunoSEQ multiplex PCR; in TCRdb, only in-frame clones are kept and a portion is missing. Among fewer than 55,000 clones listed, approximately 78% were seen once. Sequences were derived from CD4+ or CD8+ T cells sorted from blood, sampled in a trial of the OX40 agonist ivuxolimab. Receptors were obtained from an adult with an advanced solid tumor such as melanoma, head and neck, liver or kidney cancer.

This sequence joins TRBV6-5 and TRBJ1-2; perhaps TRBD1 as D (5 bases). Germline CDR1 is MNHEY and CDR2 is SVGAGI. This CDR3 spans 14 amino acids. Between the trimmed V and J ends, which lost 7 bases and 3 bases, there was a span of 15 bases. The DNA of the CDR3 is TGTGCCAGCATACCTTTAGGCAGGGACTATGGCTACACCTTC. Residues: CASIPLGRDYGYTF.

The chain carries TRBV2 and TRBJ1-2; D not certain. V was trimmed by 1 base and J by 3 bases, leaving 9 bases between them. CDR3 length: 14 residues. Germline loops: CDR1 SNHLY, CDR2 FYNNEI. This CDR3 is CASSEGAGYYGYTF. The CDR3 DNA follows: TGTGCCAGCAGTGAAGGGGCAGGCTACTATGGCTACACCTTC.

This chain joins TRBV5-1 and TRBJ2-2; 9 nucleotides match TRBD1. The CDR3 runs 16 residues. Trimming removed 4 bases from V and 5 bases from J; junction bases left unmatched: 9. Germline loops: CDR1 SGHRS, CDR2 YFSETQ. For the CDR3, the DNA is TGCGCCAGCAGCCCCGGCGGGACAGGGCTAACCGGGGAGCTGTTTTTT. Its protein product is CASSPGGTGLTGELFF.

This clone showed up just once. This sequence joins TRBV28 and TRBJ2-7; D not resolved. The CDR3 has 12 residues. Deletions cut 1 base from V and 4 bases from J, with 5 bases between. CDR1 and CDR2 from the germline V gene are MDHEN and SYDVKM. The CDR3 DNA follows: TGTGCCAGCAGTTTATCGGGTTACGAGCAGTACTTC. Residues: CASSLSGYEQYF.

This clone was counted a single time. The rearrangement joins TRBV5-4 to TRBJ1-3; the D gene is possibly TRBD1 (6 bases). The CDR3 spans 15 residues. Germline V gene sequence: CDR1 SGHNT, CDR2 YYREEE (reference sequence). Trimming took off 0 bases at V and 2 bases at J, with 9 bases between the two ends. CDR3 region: CASSLVGGPGNTIYF. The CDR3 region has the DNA TGTGCCAGCAGCTTGGTCGGGGGGCCTGGAAACACCATATATTTT.

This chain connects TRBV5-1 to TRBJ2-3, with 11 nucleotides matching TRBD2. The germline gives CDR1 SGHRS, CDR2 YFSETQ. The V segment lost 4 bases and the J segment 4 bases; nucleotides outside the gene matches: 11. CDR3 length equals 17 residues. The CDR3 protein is CASSPITGTSGADTQYF. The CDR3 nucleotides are TGCGCCAGCAGCCCGATTACCGGGACTAGCGGCGCAGATACGCAGTATTTT.

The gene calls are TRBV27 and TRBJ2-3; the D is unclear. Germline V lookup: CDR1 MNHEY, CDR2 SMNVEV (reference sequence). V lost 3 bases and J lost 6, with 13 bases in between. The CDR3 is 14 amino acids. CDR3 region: CASSLTPRSDTQYF. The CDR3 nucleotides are TGTGCCAGCAGTTTGACCCCTAGGTCGGATACGCAGTATTTT.

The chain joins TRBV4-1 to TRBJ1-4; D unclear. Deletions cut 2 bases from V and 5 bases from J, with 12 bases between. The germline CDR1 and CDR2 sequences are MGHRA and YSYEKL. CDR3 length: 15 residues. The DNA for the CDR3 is TGCGCCAGCAGCCAACCCACGGCCCGAAATGAAAAACTGTTTTTT. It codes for CASSQPTARNEKLFF.

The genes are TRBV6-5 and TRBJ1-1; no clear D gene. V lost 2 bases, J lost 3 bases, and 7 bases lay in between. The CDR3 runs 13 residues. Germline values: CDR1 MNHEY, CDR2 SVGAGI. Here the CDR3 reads CASSYIGDTEAFF. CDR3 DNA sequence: TGTGCCAGCAGTTACATTGGGGACACTGAAGCTTTCTTT.

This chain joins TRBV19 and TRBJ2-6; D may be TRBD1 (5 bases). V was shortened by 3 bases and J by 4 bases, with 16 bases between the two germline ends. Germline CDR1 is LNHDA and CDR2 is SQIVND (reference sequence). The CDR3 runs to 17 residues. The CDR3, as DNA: TGTGCCAGTAGTATCCAATCCCAGGGTACCGGGGCCAACGTCCTGACTTTC. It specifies CASSIQSQGTGANVLTF.

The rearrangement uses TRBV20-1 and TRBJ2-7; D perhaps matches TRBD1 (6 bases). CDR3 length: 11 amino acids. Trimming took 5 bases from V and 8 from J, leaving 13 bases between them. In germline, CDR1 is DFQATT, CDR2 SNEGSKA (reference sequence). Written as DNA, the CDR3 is TGCAGTGCTGCGGACAGAAACCAGCAGTACTTC. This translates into CSAADRNQQYF.

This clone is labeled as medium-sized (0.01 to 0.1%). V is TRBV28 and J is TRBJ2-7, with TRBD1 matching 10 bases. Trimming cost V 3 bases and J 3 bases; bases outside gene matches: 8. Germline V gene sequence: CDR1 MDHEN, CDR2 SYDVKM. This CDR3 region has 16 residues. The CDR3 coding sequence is TGTGCCAGCAGTTTGCCCGGGACAGGGGTGGGCTACGAGCAGTACTTC. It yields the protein CASSLPGTGVGYEQYF.

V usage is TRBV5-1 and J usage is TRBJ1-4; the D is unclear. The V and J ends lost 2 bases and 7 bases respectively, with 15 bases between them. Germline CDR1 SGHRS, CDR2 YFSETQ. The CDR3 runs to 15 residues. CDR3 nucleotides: TGCGCCAGCAGCTTCCTGACCGAAAGCTCTGAAAAACTGTTTTTT. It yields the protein CASSFLTESSEKLFF.

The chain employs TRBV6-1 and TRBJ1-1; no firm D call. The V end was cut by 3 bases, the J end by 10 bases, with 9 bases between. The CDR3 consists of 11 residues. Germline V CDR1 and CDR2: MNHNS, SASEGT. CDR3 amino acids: CASSDTRRAFF. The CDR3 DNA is TGTGCCAGCAGTGATACTCGCCGAGCTTTCTTT.

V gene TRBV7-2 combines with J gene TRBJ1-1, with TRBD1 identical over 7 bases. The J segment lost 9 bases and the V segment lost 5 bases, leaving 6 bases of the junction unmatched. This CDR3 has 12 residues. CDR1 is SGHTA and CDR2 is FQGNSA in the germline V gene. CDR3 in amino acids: CASSPSTGKAFF. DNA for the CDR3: TGTGCCAGCAGCCCCTCGACAGGGAAAGCTTTCTTT.

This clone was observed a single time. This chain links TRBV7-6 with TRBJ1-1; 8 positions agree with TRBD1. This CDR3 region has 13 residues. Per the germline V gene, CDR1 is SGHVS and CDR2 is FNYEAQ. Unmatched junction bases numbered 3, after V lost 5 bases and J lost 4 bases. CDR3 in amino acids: CASSLGQGTEAFF. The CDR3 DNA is TGTGCCAGCAGCCTCGGACAGGGCACTGAAGCTTTCTTT.

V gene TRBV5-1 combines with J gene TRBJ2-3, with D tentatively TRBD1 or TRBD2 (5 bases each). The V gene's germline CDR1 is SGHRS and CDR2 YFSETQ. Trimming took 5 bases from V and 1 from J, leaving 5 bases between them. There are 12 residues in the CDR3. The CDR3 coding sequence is TGCGCCAGCAGGGGGGGCACAGATACGCAGTATTTT. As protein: CASRGGTDTQYF.

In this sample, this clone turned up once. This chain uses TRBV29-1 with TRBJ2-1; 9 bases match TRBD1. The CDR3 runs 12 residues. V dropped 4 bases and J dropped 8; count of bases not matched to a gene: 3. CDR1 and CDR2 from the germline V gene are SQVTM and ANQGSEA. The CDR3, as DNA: TGCAGCGTTGGGACAGGGGACGATGAGCAGTTCTTC. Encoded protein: CSVGTGDDEQFF.

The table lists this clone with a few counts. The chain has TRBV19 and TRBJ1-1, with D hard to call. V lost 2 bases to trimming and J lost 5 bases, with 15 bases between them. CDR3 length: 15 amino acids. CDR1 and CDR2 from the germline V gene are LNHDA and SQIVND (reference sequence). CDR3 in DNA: TGTGCCAGTAGTATAAGCTCAGGAATAGAGACTGAAGCTTTCTTT. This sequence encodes CASSISSGIETEAFF.